The present T cell receptor (beta chain) was sequenced within a study of T cell changes during pregnancy in multiple sclerosis. This table comes from immunoSEQ multiplex PCR, and its TCRdb copy is limited to in-frame clones, with some not included. The table records about 61,000 clones, around 90% of them present only once. This clone was seen only once. The CDR3 has 14 amino acids. J gave up 3 bases and V 7 bases, and 8 bases lay outside the gene matches. From germline, CDR1 is MNHNS and CDR2 SASEGT. V and J are TRBV6-1 and TRBJ2-7; 8 nucleotides line up with TRBD2. The specimen was peripheral blood, collected in the first trimester of pregnancy. The clonotype was recovered from a female donor with multiple sclerosis, enrolled in a pregnancy study. Here the CDR3 DNA reads TGTGCCAGCAAACGGAGCGGGAGTCGCTACGAGCAGTACTTC. This encodes CASKRSGSRYEQYF.